This paragraph reports one TCR beta chain. Its specificity is not known. One base separates it from a far larger clone, so it is likely a read error. The data derive from a study of brain T cells in children with intractable seizures. Study-wide points: HCMV serostatus was not known, and viral specificity came from CDR3 similarity only.

This table comes from immunoSEQ multiplex PCR, and its TCRdb copy is limited to in-frame clones, with some not included. Altogether some 41,000 clones are present, around nine tenths being singletons, with the ten largest covering 5% to 6.5%. The sequenced cases were selected for having the highest brain T cell transcript signatures. V lost 3 bases to trimming and J lost 5 bases, with 10 bases between them. The CDR3 consists of 14 residues. Germline V lookup: CDR1 SGHVS, CDR2 FQNEAQ. This chain links TRBV7-8 with TRBJ1-4, with a tentative D call TRBD1 (5 bases). The clonotype was recovered from a girl aged 2-10 years with tuberous sclerosis and intractable seizures. This specimen consisted of peripheral blood, obtained at surgery. Here the CDR3 reads CASSLGRINEKLFF. In DNA form, the CDR3 reads TGTGCCAGCAGCTTGGGACGGATAAATGAAAAACTGTTTTTT.